The clone carrying this TCR beta chain was observed a few times. Antigen unknown. This sample stems from a study of blood T cells in healthy people across ages. The germline V gene encodes CDR1 SGHTA and CDR2 FQGNSA. The CDR3 has 15 amino acids. V gave up 2 bases and J gave up 2 bases, with 12 bases separating them. Primed by a sample-barcoded 5' primer and a J-beta primer mix, a second PCR proceeded for 7 to 11 cycles. Template switching added a 12-random-nucleotide identifier to every cDNA molecule. A single record per CDR3 protein comes from TCRdb applying MiXCR to the 5' RACE reads. The table lists 1.5 million to 2 million distinct CDR3 sequences, roughly 28% of them singletons. Findings of the study overall: Unknown CMV status may confound age-related changes in expanded clones. When set beside aged donors, long-lived donors presented more naive CD4+ cells and higher diversity.

Per sample, extraction of total RNA gave at least 5.5 micrograms in every case. The receptor's source is a woman in her twenties or thirties in good health. V is TRBV7-2 and J is TRBJ2-5; D unclear. Sequenced: blood. CDR3 DNA: TGTGCCAGCAGCTTAATCTGGTCAGAACAAGAGACCCAGTACTTC. It is translated as CASSLIWSEQETQYF. Filled out from reference TRBV7-2 and TRBJ2-5, the complete variable domain reads GAGVSQSPSNKVTEKGKDVELRCDPISGHTALYWYRQSLGQGLEFLIYFQGNSAPDKSGLPSDRFSAERTGGSVSTLTIQRTQQEDSAVYLCASSLIWSEQETQYFGPGTRLLVL.